The T cell receptor (beta chain) under discussion was sequenced for a study of early T cells in non-severe SARS-CoV-2 infection. At the level of the study: Sequencing was performed on bulk RNA from unsorted whole blood, leaving chains unpaired. Study-wide findings and caveats: A preference for anti-spike CD8 responses marked VDJdb matching, which missed private and CD4 specificities.

The CDR3 is made up of 15 amino acids. The V segment lost 2 bases and the J segment 5 bases; nucleotides outside the gene matches: 5. Germline-derived CDR1 and CDR2 are SGHDT and YYEEEE. The TCR library protocol was used to attach unique molecular identifiers. These identifiers were attached to individual cDNA molecules. TCRdb recomputed calls from the 5' RACE reads with MiXCR, one row per CDR3 protein. The sample carries about 30,000 distinct CDR3 sequences, less than 6.5% recorded once. This clonotype was recorded many times. Its antigen is not identified. This TCR was sampled from an adult who was a healthcare worker with PCR-confirmed SARS-CoV-2 infection or an uninfected control (not recorded which). V is TRBV5-6 and J is TRBJ1-1, with 11 bases matching TRBD1. Sequenced material: whole blood. CDR3 residues: CASSFGQGAGTEAFF. The CDR3 DNA reads TGTGCCAGCAGCTTCGGACAGGGGGCTGGGACTGAAGCTTTCTTT.